One sample yielded the 31 T cell receptor beta chains listed below, sequenced in a study of spatial heterogeneity in lung cancer. Time point meaning: sample taken at primary tumor resection. In TCRdb, the 5' RACE reads were re-called with MiXCR into one record per CDR3 protein. The sample carries 35,000 to 45,000 distinct CDR3 sequences, approximately 5.5% recorded once. The source material was PBMCs, sampled at surgery. These receptors came from a female donor with early-stage non-small cell lung cancer.

This clonotype was observed at least ten times. This chain connects TRBV12-3 or TRBV12-4 to TRBJ2-3; 9 bases align to TRBD1. This CDR3 has 16 residues. The trim removed 6 bases at V and 2 bases at J, leaving 9 bases unmatched. The CDR3 DNA reads TGTGCCAGCAGCCTGCGGACAGGGGTCCTCACAGATACGCAGTATTTT. Its translation: CASSLRTGVLTDTQYF.

Ten or more counts support this clonotype. The rearrangement uses TRBV19 and TRBJ2-7; 13 bases agree with TRBD2. V lost 5 bases, J lost 3 bases, and 13 bases stayed unmatched. CDR3 length: 18 amino acids. Looked up from germline, CDR1 is LNHDA and CDR2 is SQIVND (reference sequence). CDR3 sequence reads: CASSGGLAGAGLGYEQYF. CDR3 DNA sequence: TGTGCCAGTAGTGGTGGACTAGCGGGGGCCGGACTAGGCTACGAGCAGTACTTC. The whole variable domain, filled in from reference TRBV19 and TRBJ2-7, reads DGGITQSPKYLFRKEGQNVTLSCEQNLNHDAMYWYRQDPGQGLRLIYYSQIVNDFQKGDIAEGYSVSREKKESFPLTVTSAQKNPTAFYLCASSGGLAGAGLGYEQYFGPGTRLTVT.

This clonotype showed up many times. The V gene is TRBV6-2 or TRBV6-3, the J gene TRBJ2-7; D may correspond to TRBD1 or TRBD2 (5 bases each). Germline V gene data show CDR1 as MNHEY and CDR2 as SVGEGT. The CDR3 sequence is 15 residues long. With 6 bases removed from V and 2 bases from J, the gap between germline ends came to 17 bases. DNA of the CDR3: TGTGCCAGCAGGCTCTACTCCGGGGCGACCTACGAGCAGTACTTC. Its translation is CASRLYSGATYEQYF.

This clonotype was found a few times. This chain joins TRBV11-2 and TRBJ2-5; TRBD1 matches 10 bases. Germline trimming cut 3 bases from V and 5 bases from J; bases unmatched to any gene: 9. The length of the CDR3 is 16 residues. Germline V gene data show CDR1 as SGHAT and CDR2 as FQNNGV. CDR3 loop: CASSFLRDRGWETQYF. CDR3 nucleotide sequence: TGTGCCAGCAGCTTCCTCAGGGACAGGGGATGGGAGACCCAGTACTTC.

This clonotype came up many times. The chain employs TRBV11-1 and TRBJ2-7; 7 positions match TRBD1. Germline V gene data show CDR1 as SGHAT and CDR2 as FQDESV (reference sequence). Unmatched junction bases numbered 4, after V lost 4 bases and J lost 1 base. The CDR3 covers 14 residues. In nucleotides, the CDR3 is TGTGCCAGCAGCTACCACAGGGGATCCTACGAGCAGTACTTC. It encodes CASSYHRGSYEQYF.

The sample holds many counts of this clonotype. The chain has TRBV7-8 and TRBJ2-5; 8 nucleotides line up with TRBD1. CDR3 length equals 14 residues. Germline V gene data show CDR1 as SGHVS and CDR2 as FQNEAQ. V shed 0 bases, J shed 5 bases, and the junction held 2 bases outside the gene matches. The CDR3 region has the DNA TGTGCCAGCAGCTTAGCAAACAGGGGGGAGACCCAGTACTTC. Protein sequence: CASSLANRGETQYF. Together with reference TRBV7-8 and TRBJ2-5, the CDR3 gives the full variable domain: GAGVSQSPRYKVAKRGQDVALRCDPISGHVSLFWYQQALGQGPEFLTYFQNEAQLDKSGLPSDRFFAERPEGSVSTLKIQRTQQEDSAVYLCASSLANRGETQYFGPGTRLLVL.

This clonotype was counted many times. The J gene is TRBJ1-5, the V gene TRBV28, with a tentative D call TRBD1 (6 bases). This CDR3 is 13 amino acids long. Germline V gene data show CDR1 as MDHEN and CDR2 as SYDVKM. Trimming removed 5 bases at V and 8 bases at J, with 13 bases between. CDR3 DNA sequence: TGTGCCAGCAGTCGAGAAGGACAGAAGCCCCAGCATTTT. It is translated as CASSREGQKPQHF. The variable domain in full, completed from reference TRBV28 and TRBJ1-5, reads DVKVTQSSRYLVKRTGEKVFLECVQDMDHENMFWYRQDPGLGLRLIYFSYDVKMKEKGDIPEGYSVSREKKERFSLILESASTNQTSMYLCASSREGQKPQHFGDGTRLSIL.

The chain couples TRBV7-9 to TRBJ2-5; tentative D call: TRBD1 (5 bases). The CDR3 is made up of 14 amino acids. V lost 7 bases and J lost 3, with 15 bases in between. Looked up from germline, CDR1 is SEHNR and CDR2 is FQNEAQ (reference sequence). The CDR3: CASILWGREETQYF. The CDR3 nucleotides are TGTGCCAGCATCTTGTGGGGCAGGGAAGAGACCCAGTACTTC.

The chain joins TRBV6-1 to TRBJ2-5, with a weak D call TRBD1 (6 bases). The ends were cut back, 4 bases at V and 1 base at J, with 13 bases in the middle. Germline CDR1 and CDR2: MNHNS and SASEGT. The CDR3 runs to 15 residues. The CDR3 loop is CASSALQGSQETQYF. CDR3 nucleotides: TGTGCCAGCAGTGCATTACAGGGCTCCCAAGAGACCCAGTACTTC.

This clonotype occurred many times. This chain links TRBV28 with TRBJ2-2; D unclear. The germline V and J ends were trimmed by 10 bases and 0 bases, with 15 bases remaining between them. The CDR3 has 15 amino acids. Germline CDR1 reads MDHEN; CDR2 reads SYDVKM. CDR3 residues: CATSPSVTNTGELFF. The CDR3 coding sequence is TGTGCCACCTCCCCGAGTGTGACGAACACCGGGGAGCTGTTTTTT.

This clonotype was observed at least ten times. The rearrangement joins TRBV6-5 to TRBJ2-4, with D maybe TRBD2 (5 bases). The CDR3 is 17 residues long. Per germline, CDR1 MNHEY and CDR2 SVGAGI. V lost 0 bases and J lost 2, with 14 bases in between. The CDR3 sequence: CASSYSTGYGSKNIQYF. The CDR3 nucleotides are TGTGCCAGCAGTTACTCGACGGGGTATGGGTCCAAAAACATTCAGTACTTC.

This clonotype has ten or more counts. The chain is built from TRBV7-3 and TRBJ1-5, with 9 bases lining up with TRBD1. Germline V CDR1 and CDR2: SGHTA, FQGTGA. The CDR3 totals 15 residues. With V trimmed by 5 bases and J by 2 bases, 4 bases remained unmatched. The CDR3 DNA is TGTGCCAGCAGCCGGACAGGGGAGCGCAATCAGCCCCAGCATTTT. It is translated as CASSRTGERNQPQHF. The full variable domain, completed using reference TRBV7-3 and TRBJ1-5, is GAGVSQTPSNKVTEKGKYVELRCDPISGHTALYWYRQSLGQGPEFLIYFQGTGAADDSGLPNDRFFAVRPEGSVSTLKIQRTERGDSAVYLCASSRTGERNQPQHFGDGTRLSIL.

The chain employs TRBV29-1 and TRBJ2-1; 13 bases align to TRBD2. The germline V gene has CDR1 SQVTM and CDR2 ANQGSEA. The CDR3 has 15 amino acids. Losses at the gene ends were 4 bases for V and 6 bases for J; bases not matched to a gene: 6. For the CDR3, the DNA is TGCAGCGTTGGGGTACTAGCGGGGGGGCCCAATGAGCAGTTCTTC. This sequence encodes CSVGVLAGGPNEQFF.

This clonotype was detected ten times or more. The chain links TRBV2 to TRBJ2-3; D might be TRBD2 (5 bases). Germline CDR1 is SNHLY and CDR2 is FYNNEI. This CDR3 contains 15 residues. V was trimmed by 7 bases and J by 1 base, leaving 15 bases between them. The CDR3 protein is CASTQERVGTDTQYF. DNA for the CDR3: TGTGCCAGCACCCAGGAGAGGGTGGGCACAGATACGCAGTATTTT.

This clonotype was seen many times. The genes are TRBV10-3 and TRBJ2-1, with a tentative D call TRBD2 (6 bases). This CDR3 is built from 15 residues. The V end was cut by 9 bases, the J end by 1 base, with 16 bases between. Per germline, CDR1 ENHRY and CDR2 SYGVKD. This CDR3 is CAISEAAGSYNEQFF. CDR3 DNA sequence: TGTGCCATTTCTGAAGCAGCGGGTTCCTACAATGAGCAGTTCTTC.

This clonotype was seen many times. The rearrangement links TRBV9 to TRBJ2-3, with TRBD2 as a possible D gene (6 bases). Germline CDR1 SGDLS, CDR2 YYNGEE. The CDR3 loop spans 15 amino acids. V was shortened by 0 bases and J by 3 bases, with 11 bases between the two germline ends. Here the CDR3 reads CASSVAVAGTDTQYF. For the CDR3, the DNA is TGTGCCAGCAGCGTAGCCGTGGCGGGAACAGATACGCAGTATTTT.

Many counts were recorded for this clonotype. The rearrangement uses TRBV6-5 and TRBJ1-2, with D perhaps matching TRBD1 (6 bases). CDR1 and CDR2 from the germline V gene are MNHEY and SVGAGI. This CDR3 has 16 amino acids. V was pared by 0 bases and J by 4 bases, with 15 bases between. CDR3 coding DNA: TGTGCCAGCAGTTACTCCCATTTCGGGGGCCTCTATGGCTACACCTTC. It encodes CASSYSHFGGLYGYTF.

This clonotype was counted many times. This sequence joins TRBV11-2 and TRBJ2-7; D is ambiguous. Looked up from germline, CDR1 is SGHAT and CDR2 is FQNNGV. The CDR3 loop spans 13 amino acids. Trimming removed 0 bases from V and 0 bases from J, with 3 bases in between. CDR3 nucleotides: TGTGCCAGCAGCTTAGACTCCTCCTACGAGCAGTACTTC. It codes for CASSLDSSYEQYF.

The sample holds many counts of this clonotype. CDR3 amino acids: CASTFRRTENTEAFF. In nucleotides, the CDR3 is TGTGCCAGCACTTTTAGACGGACGGAGAACACTGAAGCTTTCTTT. The V and J genes are TRBV7-8 and TRBJ1-1; D not resolved. Germline CDR1 reads SGHVS; CDR2 reads FQNEAQ. Trimming shortened V by 7 bases and J by 1 base, and 16 bases separated the two germline ends. The length of the CDR3 is 15 residues.

This clonotype was seen a few times. The chain couples TRBV7-9 to TRBJ2-1; a weak D match, TRBD1 (5 bases). CDR3 length: 15 amino acids. Germline V gene lookup returns CDR1 SEHNR and CDR2 FQNEAQ (reference sequence). V lost 0 bases and J lost 3, with 9 bases in between. CDR3 residues: CASSLAGADYNEQFF. The CDR3 nucleotides are TGTGCCAGCAGCTTAGCTGGGGCGGACTACAATGAGCAGTTCTTC.

The chain couples TRBV6-5 to TRBJ2-2; D is unclear. CDR3 length: 15 amino acids. CDR1 is MNHEY and CDR2 is SVGAGI in the germline V gene. The V end lost 5 bases, the J end lost 3 bases, and 13 bases lay between the germline ends. In nucleotides, the CDR3 is TGTGCCAGCAGTAGTCCGGCAGGACACACCGGGGAGCTGTTTTTT. It translates to CASSSPAGHTGELFF.

In the case of this clonotype: The germline gene is not matched at one end of the junction; a read error may be the cause. J is TRBJ2-5 and V is TRBV7-3; D is tentatively TRBD1 or TRBD2 (5 bases each). This CDR3 spans 13 amino acids. Germline V lookup: CDR1 SGHTA, CDR2 FQGTGA. CDR3 sequence reads: CTSSPGAQETQYF. As DNA, the CDR3 is TGTACCAGCAGCCCCGGGGCCCAAGAGACCCAGTACTTC.

This clonotype has at least ten counts. The chain carries TRBV7-6 and TRBJ1-1; D uncertain. CDR1 SGHVS and CDR2 FNYEAQ come from the germline V gene. The germline V and J ends were trimmed by 5 bases and 4 bases, with 11 bases remaining between them. The CDR3 length is 13 residues. The CDR3 spells CASSPPGSTEAFF. The CDR3 nucleotides are TGTGCCAGCAGCCCCCCCGGATCCACTGAAGCTTTCTTT.

This clonotype was counted ten times or more. This chain uses TRBV15 with TRBJ2-7; 9 bases match TRBD2. V lost 5 bases and J lost 5; bases outside the gene matches: 10. The CDR3 length is 15 residues. From germline, CDR1 is LNHNV and CDR2 YYDKDF (reference sequence). The CDR3 region is CATSYAAGGPHEQYF. The CDR3 DNA is TGTGCCACCAGCTACGCGGCGGGGGGGCCCCACGAGCAGTACTTC.

By proportion, this clonotype is medium-sized. The chain links TRBV7-9 to TRBJ2-1; a possible D gene is TRBD2 (6 bases). CDR1 and CDR2 (germline): SEHNR, FQNEAQ (reference sequence). The CDR3 covers 13 residues. With 3 bases removed from V and 7 bases from J, the gap between germline ends came to 10 bases. CDR3 sequence reads: CASSLAGGNEQFF. The CDR3 DNA follows: TGTGCCAGCAGCTTGGCAGGAGGGAATGAGCAGTTCTTC.

The rearrangement joins TRBV24-1 to TRBJ2-2; D gene unclear. This CDR3 is 12 amino acids long. V was trimmed by 5 bases and J by 3 bases, leaving 3 bases between them. The germline V gene encodes CDR1 KGHDR and CDR2 SFDVKD. The CDR3 nucleotides read TGTGCCACCAGTGTTCACACCGGGGAGCTGTTTTTT. Translated, it gives CATSVHTGELFF.

This clonotype has more than one count but fewer than ten. The CDR3 is CASSKLRGTEAFF. Here the CDR3 DNA reads TGTGCCAGCAGTAAACTCAGGGGGACTGAAGCTTTCTTT. J is TRBJ1-1 and V is TRBV6-5, with 7 bases aligning to TRBD1. The junction had 5 bases not matched to a gene; V was cut back by 5 bases and J by 5 bases. Looked up from germline, CDR1 is MNHEY and CDR2 is SVGAGI. CDR3 length: 13 amino acids.

By sample share, this clonotype is medium-sized (0.01 to 0.1%). V is TRBV12-3 or TRBV12-4 and J is TRBJ2-1, with 8 bases matching TRBD2. The CDR3 runs 14 residues. V lost 5 bases and J lost 8; bases outside the gene matches: 8. CDR3 amino acids: CASSPAGGGDEQFF. In DNA, the CDR3 is TGTGCCAGCAGTCCCGCGGGGGGCGGGGATGAGCAGTTCTTC.

This clonotype was observed a handful of times. The chain joins TRBV5-1 to TRBJ2-7, with D unresolved. The CDR3 has 12 residues. The V and J ends lost 4 bases and 5 bases respectively, with 10 bases between them. CDR1 and CDR2 from the germline V gene are SGHRS and YFSETQ. This CDR3 is CASSIRGHEQYF. In nucleotides, the CDR3 is TGCGCCAGCAGCATTCGAGGCCACGAGCAGTACTTC.

The chain recombines TRBV10-3 with TRBJ1-2; 10 bases fit TRBD1. Germline CDR1 and CDR2: ENHRY and SYGVKD. Trimming took 1 base from V and 2 from J; bases not matched to a gene: 7. This CDR3 is built from 17 residues. The CDR3 DNA is TGTGCCATCAGTGAGTGGGACAGGGGAAGGAAAAACTATGGCTACACCTTC. This sequence encodes CAISEWDRGRKNYGYTF.

This clonotype appeared many times. This chain uses TRBV7-2 with TRBJ2-3; D not resolved. CDR1 and CDR2 (germline): SGHTA, FQGNSA. The CDR3 is made up of 11 amino acids. V was pared by 5 bases and J by 2 bases, with 2 bases between. CDR3 loop: CASSDTDTQYF. The DNA of the CDR3 is TGTGCCAGCAGCGACACAGATACGCAGTATTTT.